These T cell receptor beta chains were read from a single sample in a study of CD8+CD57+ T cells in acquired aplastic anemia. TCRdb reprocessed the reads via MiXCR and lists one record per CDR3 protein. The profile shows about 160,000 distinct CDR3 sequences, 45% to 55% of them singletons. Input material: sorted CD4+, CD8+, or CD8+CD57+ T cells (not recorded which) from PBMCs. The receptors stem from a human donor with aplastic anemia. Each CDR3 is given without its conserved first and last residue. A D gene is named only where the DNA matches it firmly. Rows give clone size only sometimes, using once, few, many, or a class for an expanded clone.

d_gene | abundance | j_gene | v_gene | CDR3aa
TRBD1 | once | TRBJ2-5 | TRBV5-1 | ASRQGPQETQY
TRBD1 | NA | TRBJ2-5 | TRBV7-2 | ASSLGRGPKETQY
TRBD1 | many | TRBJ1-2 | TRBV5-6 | ASTHGWSGQGNYGYT
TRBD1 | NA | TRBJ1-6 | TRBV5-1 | ASSNARGTNSPLH
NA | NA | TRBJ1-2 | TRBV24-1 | ATSDGVGGYT
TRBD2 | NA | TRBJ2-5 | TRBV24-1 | ATSDSSGGAKETQY
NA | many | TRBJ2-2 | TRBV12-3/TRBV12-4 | ASSLVYPSKVYGELF
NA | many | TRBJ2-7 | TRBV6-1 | ASRNLANLEQY
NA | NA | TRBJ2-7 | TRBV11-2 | ASSSDPTKEQY
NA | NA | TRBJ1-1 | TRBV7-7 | ASSSQMNTEAF
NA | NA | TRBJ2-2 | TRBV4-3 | TSSQYEGATGELF
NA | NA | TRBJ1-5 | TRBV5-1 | ASSLMGDAQPQH
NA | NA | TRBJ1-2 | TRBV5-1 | ASSLEESGYT
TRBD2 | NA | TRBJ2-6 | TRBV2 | ASSAGLAGAGANVLT
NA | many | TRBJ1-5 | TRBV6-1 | ASSPDAAPNQPQH
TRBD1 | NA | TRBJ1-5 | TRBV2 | ASSGGQGYQPQH
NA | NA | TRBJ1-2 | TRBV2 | ASGKANYGYT
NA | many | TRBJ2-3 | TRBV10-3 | AISTPTSTDTQY
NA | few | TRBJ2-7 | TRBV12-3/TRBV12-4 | ASSHQAGAIYSYEQY
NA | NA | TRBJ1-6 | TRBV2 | ASSEGSYSPLH
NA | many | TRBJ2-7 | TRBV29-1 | SVAFHSGAYEQY
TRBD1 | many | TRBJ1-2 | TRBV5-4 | ASSRDRDYGYT
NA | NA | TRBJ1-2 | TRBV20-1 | SARVDIYGYT
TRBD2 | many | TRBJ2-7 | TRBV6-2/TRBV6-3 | ASSYSRTGLAGSYEQY
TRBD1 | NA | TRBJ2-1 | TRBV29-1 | SVEDRVRYNEQF
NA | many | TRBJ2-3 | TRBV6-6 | ASSYGESTDTQY
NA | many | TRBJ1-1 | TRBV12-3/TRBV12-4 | ASSFSPEAF
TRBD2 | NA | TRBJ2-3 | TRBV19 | ASRAGSSTDTQY
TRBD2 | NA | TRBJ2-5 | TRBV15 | ATSRADRAGQETQY
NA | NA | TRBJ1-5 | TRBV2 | ASTPSPNQPQH
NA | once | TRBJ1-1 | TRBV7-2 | ASSVGGRGTEAF
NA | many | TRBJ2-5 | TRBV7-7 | ASSWRGDQETQY
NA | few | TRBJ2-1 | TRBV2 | ASSGGANEQF
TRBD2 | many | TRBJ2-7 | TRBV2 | ASSAGLAGSSYEQY
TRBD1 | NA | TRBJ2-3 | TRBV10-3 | AIKDRETDTQY
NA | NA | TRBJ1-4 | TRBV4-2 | ASSQRLGGEEKLF
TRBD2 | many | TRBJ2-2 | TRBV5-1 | ASSPTDTGTSVTGELF
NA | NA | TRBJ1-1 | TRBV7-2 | ASSLFAMNTEAF
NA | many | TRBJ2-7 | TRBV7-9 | ASSGAGRHLEQY
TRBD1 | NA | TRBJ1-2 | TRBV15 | ATSRGTGENYGYT